Listed here are 9 T cell receptor beta chains from one sample, sequenced in a study of T cell repertoires in aging, cancer and after chemotherapy. Amplification of TCR beta used genomic DNA extracted from peripheral blood. TRB rearrangements spanning V, D and J were amplified using mixed TRB-A/B primers. TCRdb independently ran MiXCR on the multiplex PCR reads; one entry per CDR3 protein. Found here are several thousand distinct CDR3 sequences, roughly 42% of them singletons; the top ten hold more than 5%. Sequences were obtained from blood. Receptors originate from a human donor with a solid tumor.

This clonotype was picked up a small number of times. This chain connects TRBV19 to TRBJ2-7; 8 bases match TRBD1. Trimming took 6 bases from V and 3 from J; bases not matched to a gene: 7. Germline loops: CDR1 LNHDA, CDR2 SQIVND (reference sequence). This CDR3 has 14 amino acids. The CDR3 loop reads CASRSGQAGYEQYF. CDR3 DNA sequence: TGTGCCAGTAGATCGGGACAGGCGGGCTACGAGCAGTACTTC. The variable domain in full, with the rest retrieved from reference TRBV19 and TRBJ2-7, is DGGITQSPKYLFRKEGQNVTLSCEQNLNHDAMYWYRQDPGQGLRLIYYSQIVNDFQKGDIAEGYSVSREKKESFPLTVTSAQKNPTAFYLCASRSGQAGYEQYFGPGTRLTVT.

This clonotype was picked up a small number of times. This chain joins TRBV20-1 and TRBJ2-3; 13 bases match TRBD2. This CDR3 region has 14 residues. J was trimmed by 4 bases and V by 5 bases; bases with no gene match: 3. Germline CDR1 and CDR2: DFQATT and SNEGSKA (reference sequence). The DNA of the CDR3 is TGCAGTGCTCAGGGGACTAGCGGGGCAGATACGCAGTATTTT. Translated: CSAQGTSGADTQYF.

This chain uses TRBV12-3 or TRBV12-4 with TRBJ2-5; D gene ambiguous. The CDR3 covers 11 residues. Trimming left V 6 bases short and J 4 bases short, with 6 bases between. The CDR3 protein is CASSLRETQYF. The CDR3 coding sequence is TGTGCCAGCAGCTTAAGAGAGACCCAGTACTTC.

This clonotype is labeled as large. The rearrangement uses TRBV6-6 and TRBJ2-5, with a possible D match to TRBD1 (5 bases). From germline, CDR1 is MNHNY and CDR2 SVGAGI (reference sequence). There are 13 residues in the CDR3. V gave up 9 bases and J gave up 2 bases, with 13 bases separating them. CDR3 sequence: CASSRQQQETQYF. DNA of the CDR3: TGTGCCAGTAGCAGACAGCAACAAGAGACCCAGTACTTC.

The J gene is TRBJ2-7, the V gene TRBV20-1; TRBD2 matches 8 bases. The germline V gene encodes CDR1 DFQATT and CDR2 SNEGSKA (reference sequence). Unmatched junction bases numbered 4, after V lost 2 bases and J lost 4 bases. There are 13 residues in the CDR3. Here the CDR3 reads CSARLAGRYEQYF. The CDR3, as DNA: TGCAGTGCTAGATTAGCGGGGCGATACGAGCAGTACTTC.

The chain employs TRBV6-4 and TRBJ2-7; 7 nucleotides agree with TRBD2. V lost 0 bases to trimming and J lost 6 bases; unmatched junction nucleotides: 8. The CDR3 consists of 15 residues. Germline CDR1 and CDR2: MRHNA and SNTAGT. The CDR3 region is CASSDSASGSSEQYF. CDR3 nucleotides: TGTGCCAGCAGTGACTCGGCTAGCGGTAGTTCCGAGCAGTACTTC.

In its sample, this clonotype ranks as large. The rearrangement uses TRBV6-5 and TRBJ1-2; 9 bases fit TRBD1. The CDR3 length is 14 residues. V was clipped by 6 bases and J by 8 bases; unmatched bases: 10. The V gene's germline CDR1 is MNHEY and CDR2 SVGAGI. CDR3 coding DNA: TGTGCCAGCAGACCCAAGTTGGACAGGGGAGGCTACACCTTC. This gives the protein CASRPKLDRGGYTF.

The J gene is TRBJ2-3, the V gene TRBV30, with TRBD2 identical over 9 bases. Germline V gives CDR1 GTSNPN, CDR2 SVGIG (reference sequence). V shed 1 base and J 5 bases; nucleotides not matched to a gene: 13. This CDR3 has 17 amino acids. This CDR3 is CAWSAGASMRGGDTQYF. DNA of the CDR3: TGTGCCTGGAGTGCCGGAGCGAGTATGCGGGGGGGAGATACGCAGTATTTT.

In its sample, this clonotype was seen a few times. This rearrangement joins TRBV19 to TRBJ2-1; 14 positions agree with TRBD2. Germline CDR1 LNHDA, CDR2 SQIVND (reference sequence). V lost 3 bases and J lost 8; bases outside the gene matches: 0. The CDR3 spans 14 residues. The CDR3 spells CASSMTSGRDEQFF. CDR3 coding DNA: TGTGCCAGTAGTATGACTAGCGGGAGGGATGAGCAGTTCTTC.